This T cell receptor (beta chain) was identified during a study of cytotoxic CD8 clonotypes in ibrutinib-treated CLL. This CDR3 has 15 residues. With 2 bases removed from V and 0 bases from J, the gap between germline ends came to 11 bases. The germline V gene encodes CDR1 SEHNR and CDR2 FQNEAQ (reference sequence). Clones were sequenced by immunoSEQ multiplex PCR, and TCRdb holds only the in-frame ones, with some missing. The table records more than 85,000 clones, 70% to 80% of them present only once. The source material was PBMCs, sampled after 24 months of ibrutinib treatment. This chain links TRBV7-9 with TRBJ2-7; D uncertain. This clonotype was sampled from a human donor with chronic lymphocytic leukemia. The CDR3 nucleotides are TGTGCCAGCAGCTTATCCGGCGGATACTCCTACGAGCAGTACTTC. Translated, it gives CASSLSGGYSYEQYF.